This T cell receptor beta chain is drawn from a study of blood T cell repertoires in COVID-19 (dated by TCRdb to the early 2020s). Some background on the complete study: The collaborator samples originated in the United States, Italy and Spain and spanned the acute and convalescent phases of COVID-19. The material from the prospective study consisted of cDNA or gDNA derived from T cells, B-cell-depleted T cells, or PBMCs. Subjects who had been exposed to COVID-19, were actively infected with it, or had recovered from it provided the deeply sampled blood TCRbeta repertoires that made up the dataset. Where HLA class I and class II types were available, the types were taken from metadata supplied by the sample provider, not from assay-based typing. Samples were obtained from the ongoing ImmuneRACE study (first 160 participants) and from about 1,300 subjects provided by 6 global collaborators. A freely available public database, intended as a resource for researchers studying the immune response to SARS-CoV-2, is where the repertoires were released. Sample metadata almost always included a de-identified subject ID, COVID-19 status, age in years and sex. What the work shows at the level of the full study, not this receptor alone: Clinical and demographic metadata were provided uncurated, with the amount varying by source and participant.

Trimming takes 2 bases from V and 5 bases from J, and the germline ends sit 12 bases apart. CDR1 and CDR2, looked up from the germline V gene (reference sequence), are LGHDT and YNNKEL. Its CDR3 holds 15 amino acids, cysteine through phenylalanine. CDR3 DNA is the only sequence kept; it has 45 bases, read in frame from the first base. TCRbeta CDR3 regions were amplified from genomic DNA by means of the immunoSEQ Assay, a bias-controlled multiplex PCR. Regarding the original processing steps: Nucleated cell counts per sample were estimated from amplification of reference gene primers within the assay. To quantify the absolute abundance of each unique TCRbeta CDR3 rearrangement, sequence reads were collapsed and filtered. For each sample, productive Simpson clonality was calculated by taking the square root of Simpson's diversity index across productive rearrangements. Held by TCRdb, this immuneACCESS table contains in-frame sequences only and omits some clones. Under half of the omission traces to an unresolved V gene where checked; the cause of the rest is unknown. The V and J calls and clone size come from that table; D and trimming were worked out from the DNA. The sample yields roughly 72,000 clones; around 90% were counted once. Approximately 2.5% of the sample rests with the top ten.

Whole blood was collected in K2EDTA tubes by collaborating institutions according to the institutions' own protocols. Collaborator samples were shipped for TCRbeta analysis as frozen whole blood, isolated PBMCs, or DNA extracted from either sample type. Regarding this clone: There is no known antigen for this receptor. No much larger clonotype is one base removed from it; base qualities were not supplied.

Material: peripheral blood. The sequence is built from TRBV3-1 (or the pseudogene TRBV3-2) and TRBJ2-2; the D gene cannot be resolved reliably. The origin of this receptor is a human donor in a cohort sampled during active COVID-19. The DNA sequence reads TGTGCCAGCAGCCAACCCCCCACGAGAACCGGGGAGCTGTTTTTT. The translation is CASSQPPTRTGELFF.